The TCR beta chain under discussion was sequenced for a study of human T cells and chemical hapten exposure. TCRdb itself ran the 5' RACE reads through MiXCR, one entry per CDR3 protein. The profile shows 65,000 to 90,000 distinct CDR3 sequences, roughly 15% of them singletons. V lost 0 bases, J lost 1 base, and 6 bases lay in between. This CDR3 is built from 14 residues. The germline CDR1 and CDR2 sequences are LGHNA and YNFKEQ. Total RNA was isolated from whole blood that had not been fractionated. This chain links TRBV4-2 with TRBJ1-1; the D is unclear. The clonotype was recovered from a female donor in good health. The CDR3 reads CASSQDSKNTEAFF. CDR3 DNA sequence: TGTGCCAGCAGCCAAGACAGTAAGAACACTGAAGCTTTCTTT.